The rows below give T cell receptor beta chains drawn from one sample of a study of blood T cell repertoires in COVID-19. Assay: immunoSEQ multiplex PCR; the TCRdb copy retains only in-frame clones and omits some. Of around 210,000 clones in the sample, 70% to 90% are singletons; the top ten hold 1.5%. The source material was peripheral blood. The receptors were sampled from a man between 18 and 35 years old with active or convalescent COVID-19. The CDR3 runs from the conserved cysteine through the conserved F or W. The D gene is left open where the match is weak. Some rows have no size entry. The others give once, few or many, or a class for an expanded clone.

>TRBV5-4|TRBJ2-1|.|TRBD2
TGTGCCAGCAGCTTGCTAGCGGGTCAGAATGAGCAGTTCTTC
CASSLLAGQNEQFF
>TRBV30|TRBJ2-6|.|.
TGTGCCTGGAGTGTGACAGTGCCTGGGGCCAACGTCCTGACTTTC
CAWSVTVPGANVLTF
>TRBV10-3|TRBJ1-1|.|TRBD1
TGTGCCATCACGGGACAGGGGAACACTGAAGCTTTCTTT
CAITGQGNTEAFF
>TRBV15|TRBJ2-7|once|.
TGTGCCACCAGCAGAGTCCCGGGACATATTTGGGGGCAGTACTTC
CATSRVPGHIWGQYF
>TRBV11-2|TRBJ2-2|.|.
TGTGCCAGCAGCGCCCCGGGGAGCACCGGGGAGCTGTTTTTT
CASSAPGSTGELFF
>TRBV30|TRBJ2-3|.|TRBD2
TGTGCCTGGACTAGCGGGAGGGCCAAGGCTAGCACAGATACGCAGTATTTT
CAWTSGRAKASTDTQYF
>TRBV28|TRBJ1-1|.|TRBD1
TGTGCCGGCGGGCAGGGGGACACTGAAGCTTTCTTT
CAGGQGDTEAFF
>TRBV9|TRBJ1-2|.|.
TGTGCCAGCAGCGTAGCTACAACCCGGGGAGGCGATGGCTACACCTTC
CASSVATTRGGDGYTF
>TRBV7-8|TRBJ1-3|.|TRBD1
TGTGCCAGCAGCCGAGACAGGGTACCTGGAAACACCATATATTTT
CASSRDRVPGNTIYF
>TRBV5-1|TRBJ1-1|.|TRBD1
TGCGCCAGCAGCCCAGGACAGGGCCTCGCGAACACTGAAGCTTTCTTT
CASSPGQGLANTEAFF
>TRBV7-6|TRBJ1-3|.|.
TGTGCCAGCAGACCGACGCGGACTATTCACAAGAGCTCTGGAAACACCATATATTTT
CASRPTRTIHKSSGNTIYF
>TRBV10-3|TRBJ2-5|.|.
TGTGCCACCGGCTCCTCGGGGTCAGAGACCCAGTACTTC
CATGSSGSETQYF
>TRBV4-2|TRBJ1-1|once|.
TGTGCCAGCAGCCAAACCAGGGGGAACACTGAAGCTTTCTTT
CASSQTRGNTEAFF
>TRBV9|TRBJ2-2|few|TRBD2
TGTGCCAGCAGCGCCCGACTAGCAGCGAACACCGGGGAGCTGTTTTTT
CASSARLAANTGELFF
>TRBV7-8|TRBJ1-1|.|.
TGTGCCAGCAGCTTAGGGTCGGCGGGGGGGACTGAAGCTTTCTTT
CASSLGSAGGTEAFF
>TRBV15|TRBJ2-2|.|TRBD2
TGTGCCACCAGCAGCGAGCTAGCGGGAGTTGGAACCGGGGAGCTGTTTTTT
CATSSELAGVGTGELFF
>TRBV30|TRBJ1-5|.|TRBD1
TGTGCCTGGAGTGCATCAGGGGGCAGCAATCAGCCCCAGCATTTT
CAWSASGGSNQPQHF
>TRBV3-1/TRBV3-2|TRBJ2-7|.|.
TGTGCCAGCAGCCCGAGAGGGACTTTCTCCTACGAGCAGTACTTC
CASSPRGTFSYEQYF
>TRBV27|TRBJ1-1|once|TRBD1
TGTGCCAGCAGGATCCAGGGGGCGCAGACTGAAGCTTTCTTT
CASRIQGAQTEAFF
>TRBV19|TRBJ1-5|.|TRBD1
TGTGCCAGTAGTATGGACAGGGTAGGGAATCAGCCCCAGCATTTT
CASSMDRVGNQPQHF
>TRBV27|TRBJ2-7|.|TRBD1
TGTGCCAGCAGTCTCAGACAGGGGGCGAACGGCGGGTACGAGCAGTACTTC
CASSLRQGANGGYEQYF
>TRBV6-2/TRBV6-3|TRBJ2-3|.|.
TGTGCCAGCAGCCCTACGGCCGGAGGAGGAGGGACAGATACGCAGTATTTT
CASSPTAGGGGTDTQYF
>TRBV19|TRBJ2-5|.|TRBD2
TGTGCCAGTAGTATAGCCACTAGCGGACTACAAGAGACCCAGTACTTC
CASSIATSGLQETQYF
>TRBV6-5|TRBJ2-7|once|.
TGTGCCAGCTGGGCGCGGGCCAGCTCCTACGAGCAGTACTTC
CASWARASSYEQYF
>TRBV6-6|TRBJ2-3|.|.
TGTGCCAGCAAGGCGGGACCAACAGATACGCAGTATTTT
CASKAGPTDTQYF
>TRBV1|TRBJ1-5|.|.
TGCACCAGCAGCCAACGCACAGGGAATCAGCCCCAGCATTTT
CTSSQRTGNQPQHF
>TRBV28|TRBJ1-6|.|.
TGTGCCAGCACGTTGAGCTCCTATAATTCACCCCTCCACTTT
CASTLSSYNSPLHF
>TRBV12-5|TRBJ2-5|.|.
TGTGCTAGTGGTTTAAGACAGGACGGGGCCCAGTACTTC
CASGLRQDGAQYF
>TRBV5-1|TRBJ2-5|.|TRBD1
TGCGCCAGCAGCCCGGGACAGCCACAAGAGACCCAGTACTTC
CASSPGQPQETQYF
>TRBV6-2/TRBV6-3|TRBJ2-1|.|.
TGTGCCAGCAGCATACATATTACCGACTCCGCCCCCACTACCTACAATGAGCAGTTCTTC
CASSIHITDSAPTTYNEQFF
>TRBV7-9|TRBJ2-2|.|TRBD1
TGTGCCAGCAGCTTACGGCAAGGGGGCGACACCGGGGAGCTGTTTTTT
CASSLRQGGDTGELFF
>TRBV7-2|TRBJ1-5|.|.
TGTGCCAGCAGCTTCGACATCCAGCCCCAGCATTTT
CASSFDIQPQHF
>TRBV3-1/TRBV3-2|TRBJ2-7|once|.
TGTGCCAGCAGCCAAGATTTTAGCGGAGGCTACGAGCAGTACTTC
CASSQDFSGGYEQYF
>TRBV9|TRBJ2-2|.|TRBD2
TGTGCCAGCAGCGTGAGGGGGACTAGCACCGGGGAGCTGTTTTTT
CASSVRGTSTGELFF
>TRBV7-2|TRBJ1-2|once|.
TGTGCCAGCAGCCCGGGGGGGGCAGGGAACTATGGCTACACCTTC
CASSPGGAGNYGYTF
>TRBV5-8|TRBJ1-1|.|.
TGTGCCAGCAGCTTGGAGGGGCGCACTGAAGCTTTCTTT
CASSLEGRTEAFF
>TRBV27|TRBJ2-2|.|.
TGTGCCAGCAGTTTCATCCAGCGGCCGCGAGGTGCCGGGGAGCTGTTTTTT
CASSFIQRPRGAGELFF
>TRBV7-6|TRBJ1-4|.|TRBD1
TGTGCCAGCAGCCGAGGGGGCTTTAGTGAAAAACTGTTTTTT
CASSRGGFSEKLFF
>TRBV11-2|TRBJ2-1|.|.
TGTGCCAGCAGCTTAGGCAGCAATGAGCAGTTCTTC
CASSLGSNEQFF
>TRBV12-5|TRBJ1-5|.|.
TGTGCTAGTGGTCTTCCAACAGGCCAGCCCCAGCATTTT
CASGLPTGQPQHF
>TRBV5-1|TRBJ2-2|.|.
TGCGCCAGCAGCTTATCCAGTCCGAACACCGGGGAGCTGTTTTTT
CASSLSSPNTGELFF
>TRBV6-8|TRBJ2-1|.|TRBD2
TGTGCCAGCGGTAGCGGGAGCTGGTCCTACAATGAGCAGTTCTTC
CASGSGSWSYNEQFF
>TRBV4-3|TRBJ2-1|once|.
TGCGCCAGCAGCCTCGGGTACAACTACAATGAGCAGTTCTTC
CASSLGYNYNEQFF
>TRBV27|TRBJ1-2|once|.
TGTGCCTCGTCTAACGGGGTAAATTATGGCTACACCTTC
CASSNGVNYGYTF
>TRBV9|TRBJ2-7|.|TRBD2
TGTGCCAGCAGCCCCGTCGGGCTAGCGGGAGTAGGCGAGCAGTACTTC
CASSPVGLAGVGEQYF
>TRBV5-1|TRBJ1-4|once|.
TGCGCCAGCAGCAACAGGGCAACTAATGAAAAACTGTTTTTT
CASSNRATNEKLFF
>TRBV7-9|TRBJ2-1|once|.
TGTGCCAGCAGCAACAGGGAACCCAATGAGCAGTTCTTC
CASSNREPNEQFF
>TRBV24-1|TRBJ1-2|.|TRBD1
TGTGCCACCAGTGATTCGCGGACAGGGTATGGCTACACCTTC
CATSDSRTGYGYTF
>TRBV6-1|TRBJ2-1|.|TRBD2
TGTGCCAGCAGTGCATCAAGCGGGAGAGTCGCCAATGAGCAGTTCTTC
CASSASSGRVANEQFF
>TRBV7-9|TRBJ2-7|.|TRBD2
TGTGCCAGCAGCTCGGGGGCTAGCGGGAGGACCTACGAGCAGTACTTC
CASSSGASGRTYEQYF
>TRBV12-3/TRBV12-4|TRBJ1-2|.|.
TGTGCCAGCAGTATAATAAACTATGGCTACACCTTC
CASSIINYGYTF
>TRBV15|TRBJ2-6|.|TRBD1
TGTGCCACCAGCAGACAGGGGGTTGGGGCCAACGTCCTGACTTTC
CATSRQGVGANVLTF
>TRBV10-1|TRBJ1-6|.|TRBD1
TGCGCCAGCACCCCCTTGAATGGACAGGGGGTCTCCTATAATTCACCCCTCCACTTT
CASTPLNGQGVSYNSPLHF
>TRBV9|TRBJ1-6|.|TRBD1
TGTGCCAGCAGCGTAGATCGGGACAGGGTACTTGGTTCACCCCTCCACTTT
CASSVDRDRVLGSPLHF
>TRBV6-1|TRBJ2-3|.|.
TGTGCCAGCAGTGAAGTGCGGAGGGTCAGAACAGATACGCAGTATTTT
CASSEVRRVRTDTQYF
>TRBV14|TRBJ1-3|.|.
TGTGCCAGCAGCCAAGCGCAGTGGGGGGCTGGAAACACCATATATTTT
CASSQAQWGAGNTIYF
>TRBV7-2|TRBJ2-7|.|TRBD1
TGTGCCAGCAGCTCGCCGACAGGGATAGCCTACGAGCAGTACTTC
CASSSPTGIAYEQYF
>TRBV7-2|TRBJ2-2|.|TRBD2
TGTGCCAGCAGCCCACTAGCGGCGAACACCGGGGAGCTGTTTTTT
CASSPLAANTGELFF